A single sample gave rise to the 32 T cell receptor beta chains below, sequenced in a study of shared clonotypes between healthy human individuals. The repertoire was sequenced with immunoSEQ multiplex PCR; TCRdb's copy has only in-frame clones and lacks some. The sample lists around 980,000 clones, approximately 78% seen once, with roughly 0.62% in the top ten. Sequenced sample: memory CD4+ T cells from PBMCs. Described subset: CD45RA-negative fraction. These receptors came from a man between 18 and 29 years old in good health. Some clones in this sample may be carry-over from other donors' samples.

The chain has TRBV28 and TRBJ1-1, with 7 bases identical to TRBD1. The CDR3 loop spans 13 amino acids. V lost 8 bases to trimming and J lost 0 bases; unmatched junction nucleotides: 3. Germline V CDR1 and CDR2: MDHEN, SYDVKM. The CDR3, as DNA: TGTGCCAGCCAGGGACAGATGAACACTGAAGCTTTCTTT. Translation: CASQGQMNTEAFF.

The chain has TRBV5-6 and TRBJ1-1; 7 nucleotides match TRBD1. The germline CDR1 and CDR2 sequences are SGHDT and YYEEEE. CDR3 size: 16 residues. With 4 bases clipped from V and 1 base from J, the junction kept 10 bases outside the gene matches. The CDR3 nucleotides read TGTGCCAGCAGCCCTGACACAGGGGCAGCGAACACTGAAGCTTTCTTT. Amino acids: CASSPDTGAANTEAFF.

As for this clone: A far larger clone lies a single base away; this is likely a read error. The identical CDR3 is also encoded by other nucleotide sequences in the sample. This sequence joins TRBV2 and TRBJ2-3, with D possibly TRBD2 on 6 matching bases. The CDR3 contains 13 residues. CDR1 is SNHLY and CDR2 is FYNNEI in the germline V gene. V was shortened by 6 bases and J by 0 bases, with 7 bases between the two germline ends. The CDR3 bases are TGTGCCAGCAGGCGGGACAGCACAGATACGCAGTATTTT. Amino acids: CASRRDSTDTQYF.

J is TRBJ2-7 and V is TRBV5-1; 9 bases fit TRBD2. Germline CDR1 is SGHRS and CDR2 is YFSETQ. This CDR3 is built from 15 residues. V was clipped by 4 bases and J by 0 bases; unmatched bases: 5. CDR3 nucleotide sequence: TGCGCCAGCAGCATTAGCGGGAGTCTCTCCTACGAGCAGTACTTC. Its translation is CASSISGSLSYEQYF. The entire variable domain, with the rest obtained from reference TRBV5-1 and TRBJ2-7, is as follows: KAGVTQTPRYLIKTRGQQVTLSCSPISGHRSVSWYQQTPGQGLQFLFEYFSETQRNKGNFPGRFSGRQFSNSRSEMNVSTLELGDSALYLCASSISGSLSYEQYFGPGTRLTVT.

This clone has only a few counts. The chain employs TRBV6-5 and TRBJ2-3; TRBD2 agrees at 8 bases. Germline V gives CDR1 MNHEY, CDR2 SVGAGI. V shed 2 bases and J 8 bases; nucleotides not matched to a gene: 0. The CDR3 totals 12 residues. CDR3 in DNA: TGTGCCAGCAGTTACCGGGGGGGTACGCAGTATTTT. It encodes CASSYRGGTQYF.

Only a few counts were recorded for this clone. The chain links TRBV10-1 to TRBJ1-1; D gene unclear. The CDR3 length is 14 residues. The V gene's germline CDR1 is WNHNN and CDR2 SYGVQD (reference sequence). Trimming pared 4 bases from V and 1 base from J, leaving 10 bases between. CDR3 residues: CASSAAAWNTEAFF. The CDR3 DNA reads TGCGCCAGCAGTGCGGCAGCCTGGAACACTGAAGCTTTCTTT.

The V gene is TRBV5-1, the J gene TRBJ1-1; no reliable D call. V was clipped by 0 bases and J by 1 base, with 7 bases between them. CDR1 and CDR2 from the germline V gene are SGHRS and YFSETQ. There are 14 residues in the CDR3. The CDR3 is CASSLAQANTEAFF. The CDR3 DNA is TGCGCCAGCAGCTTGGCCCAGGCGAACACTGAAGCTTTCTTT.

The V and J genes are TRBV4-2 and TRBJ1-1; D is possibly TRBD1 (6 bases). Germline CDR1 LGHNA, CDR2 YNFKEQ. Trimming removed 0 bases from V and 0 bases from J, with 14 bases in between. The CDR3 spans 17 residues. CDR3 protein: CASSQEGLGQLNTEAFF. CDR3 bases: TGTGCCAGCAGCCAAGAAGGACTTGGACAGCTGAACACTGAAGCTTTCTTT.

The rearrangement uses TRBV21-1 and TRBJ2-4. TRBV21-1 represents a pseudogene. This CDR3 region has 19 residues. The chain's CDR3 is CASSKGVSVRPKAKNIQYF. The DNA of the CDR3 is TGTGCCAGCAGCAAAGGAGTGTCGGTAAGGCCCAAAGCCAAAAACATTCAGTACTTC.

The V and J genes are TRBV10-3 and TRBJ2-5; D possibly corresponds to TRBD1 (6 bases). V was cut by 4 bases and J by 0 bases, with 12 bases left in between. CDR1 ENHRY and CDR2 SYGVKD come from the germline V gene. The CDR3 loop spans 15 amino acids. This chain's CDR3 is CAISGWDTDQETQYF. CDR3 nucleotide sequence: TGTGCCATCAGTGGTTGGGACACCGACCAAGAGACCCAGTACTTC.

The chain recombines TRBV9 with TRBJ2-5; 7 positions match TRBD2. Germline CDR1 reads SGDLS; CDR2 reads YYNGEE. The CDR3 runs 15 residues. V lost 0 bases to trimming and J lost 5 bases; unmatched junction nucleotides: 7. The CDR3 DNA reads as TGTGCCAGCAGCGTAGAGGGAGGGCCCCAGGAGACCCAGTACTTC. Encoded protein: CASSVEGGPQETQYF. The full variable domain, in which reference TRBV9 and TRBJ2-5 provide the parts outside the CDR3, is DSGVTQTPKHLITATGQRVTLRCSPRSGDLSVYWYQQSLDQGLQFLIQYYNGEERAKGNILERFSAQQFPDLHSELNLSSLELGDSALYFCASSVEGGPQETQYFGPGTRLLVL.

On this clone: This probably arose from a read error, given a far larger clone one base away. This specimen includes other DNA sequences encoding the same CDR3. The chain employs TRBV5-1 and TRBJ1-2, with D possibly matching TRBD1 (6 bases). CDR1 and CDR2 (germline): SGHRS, YFSETQ. The CDR3 has 14 residues. The CDR3: CASRQGQANYGYTF. The DNA of the CDR3 is TGCGCCAGCAGACAGGGACAAGCTAATTATGGCTACACCTTC.

The V call is TRBV11-2, the J call TRBJ1-2, with D uncertain. CDR1 and CDR2 from the germline V gene are SGHAT and FQNNGV. The CDR3 sequence is 15 residues long. Trimming pared 5 bases from V and 5 bases from J, leaving 18 bases between. DNA of the CDR3: TGTGCCAGCAGCCCCCGGACCGAGGTCGGGTATGGCTACACCTTC. It codes for CASSPRTEVGYGYTF.

CDR3 DNA: TGTGCCAGCAGCCCAAGGCGACAGGCGCTTGCAACCTACGAGCAGTACTTC. It translates to CASSPRRQALATYEQYF. The rearrangement links TRBV7-8 to TRBJ2-7; maybe TRBD1 (6 bases). V lost 5 bases, J lost 2 bases, and 22 bases lay in between. This CDR3 comprises 17 residues. Looked up from germline, CDR1 is SGHVS and CDR2 is FQNEAQ. The whole variable domain, filled in from reference TRBV7-8 and TRBJ2-7, reads GAGVSQSPRYKVAKRGQDVALRCDPISGHVSLFWYQQALGQGPEFLTYFQNEAQLDKSGLPSDRFFAERPEGSVSTLKIQRTQQEDSAVYLCASSPRRQALATYEQYFGPGTRLTVT.

CDR3 protein: CAWTTGTGAFGYTF. Written as DNA, the CDR3 is TGTGCCTGGACCACGGGGACAGGGGCTTTTGGCTACACCTTC. The V gene is TRBV30, the J gene TRBJ1-2; TRBD1 agrees at 10 bases. With V trimmed by 4 bases and J by 7 bases, 9 bases remained unmatched. This CDR3 has 14 residues. Germline V gene data show CDR1 as GTSNPN and CDR2 as SVGIG (reference sequence).

This clone has just a few counts. This chain connects TRBV30 to TRBJ2-5, with D tentatively TRBD1 or TRBD2 (5 bases each). Trimming stripped 4 bases from V and 6 bases from J, with 9 bases between. The CDR3 totals 11 residues. Germline CDR1 and CDR2: GTSNPN and SVGIG (reference sequence). CDR3 nucleotides: TGTGCCTGGATTGGGGGAAAGACCCAGTACTTC. Translating gives CAWIGGKTQYF.

This clone was observed many times. V and J are TRBV12-5 and TRBJ1-2; TRBD1 matches at 7 bases. In germline, CDR1 is LGHNT, CDR2 FRNRAP. V lost 5 bases to trimming and J lost 7 bases; unmatched junction nucleotides: 7. CDR3 length: 13 residues. CDR3 DNA: TGTGCTAGTGGTGTGACAGGGATAGGTGGCTACACCTTC. Translation: CASGVTGIGGYTF.

The rearrangement links TRBV27 to TRBJ1-5, with a weak D call TRBD1 (5 bases). The CDR3 is 15 amino acids. Trimming stripped 2 bases from V and 2 bases from J, with 10 bases between. Germline CDR1 MNHEY, CDR2 SMNVEV (reference sequence). As DNA, the CDR3 is TGTGCCAGCAGTTTAAAGGGGTTTGGCAATCAGCCCCAGCATTTT. Translating gives CASSLKGFGNQPQHF.

J is TRBJ1-1 and V is TRBV28, with a possible D match to TRBD1 (6 bases). The V end lost 1 base, the J end lost 7 bases, and 16 bases lay between the germline ends. The CDR3 runs to 15 residues. The V gene's germline CDR1 is MDHEN and CDR2 SYDVKM. The chain's CDR3 is CASSLLPPGTHEAFF. CDR3 bases: TGTGCCAGCAGTTTATTACCCCCCGGGACACATGAAGCTTTCTTT.

This chain uses TRBV5-1 with TRBJ2-5; TRBD2 matches 8 bases. V lost 4 bases, J lost 1 base, and 6 bases stayed unmatched. The CDR3 runs to 15 residues. The V gene's germline CDR1 is SGHRS and CDR2 YFSETQ. This chain's CDR3 is CASSPGGSGQETQYF. CDR3 nucleotide sequence: TGCGCCAGCAGCCCGGGGGGGAGCGGCCAAGAGACCCAGTACTTC.

This chain links TRBV4-2 with TRBJ2-4, with 8 bases that match TRBD1. This CDR3 comprises 16 residues. Germline V CDR1 and CDR2: LGHNA, YNFKEQ. V was clipped by 4 bases and J by 6 bases; unmatched bases: 11. For the CDR3, the DNA is TGTGCCAGCAGCCTGACAGGGGTCCACGTTGGAAACATTCAGTACTTC. It encodes CASSLTGVHVGNIQYF.

The genes are TRBV7-3 and TRBJ1-1, with TRBD1 matching 9 bases. CDR3 length equals 16 residues. Looked up from germline, CDR1 is SGHTA and CDR2 is FQGTGA. Trimming cost V 5 bases and J 4 bases; bases outside gene matches: 11. DNA of the CDR3: TGTGCCAGCAGCGCCGTGGGGACAGGGAAGGGCACTGAAGCTTTCTTT. Translated, it gives CASSAVGTGKGTEAFF.

Of note for this clone: Only one base separates this from a far larger clonotype, so it likely reflects a read error. The same CDR3 is also encoded by other DNA sequences in this sample. V gene TRBV2 combines with J gene TRBJ1-5; the D is unclear. Germline loops: CDR1 SNHLY, CDR2 FYNNEI. The CDR3 runs 15 residues. The germline V and J ends were trimmed by 6 bases and 1 base, with 13 bases remaining between them. CDR3 amino acids: CASSDQGRSNQPQHF. In nucleotides, the CDR3 is TGTGCCAGCAGCGATCAAGGACGCAGCAATCAGCCCCAGCATTTT.

V gene TRBV5-6 combines with J gene TRBJ2-1; D not certain. Per germline, CDR1 SGHDT and CDR2 YYEEEE. The CDR3 has 15 amino acids. Trimming removed 4 bases at V and 2 bases at J, with 13 bases between. CDR3 in amino acids: CASSPSPQTYNEQFF. CDR3 coding DNA: TGTGCCAGCAGCCCCTCCCCGCAGACCTACAATGAGCAGTTCTTC.

The chain joins TRBV6-1 to TRBJ2-6; D is uncertain. This CDR3 region has 17 residues. Trimming shortened V by 4 bases and J by 4 bases, and 17 bases separated the two germline ends. Germline V gene sequence: CDR1 MNHNS, CDR2 SASEGT. Written as DNA, the CDR3 is TGTGCCAGCAGTGGCCGGCCCGGGCGCTCGGGGGCCAACGTCCTGACTTTC. Its translation: CASSGRPGRSGANVLTF.

Worth noting for this clone: The same CDR3 is also encoded by other DNA sequences in this sample. This chain connects TRBV5-1 to TRBJ2-3, with TRBD2 identical over 11 bases. Trimming removed 4 bases from V and 5 bases from J; junction bases left unmatched: 3. Germline V CDR1 and CDR2: SGHRS, YFSETQ. This CDR3 comprises 14 residues. The CDR3 DNA is TGCGCCAGCAGCCTTGGACTAGCGGGAGATACGCAGTATTTT. Translated, it gives CASSLGLAGDTQYF.

This sequence joins TRBV4-3 and TRBJ1-1, with D uncertain. CDR1 is LGHNA and CDR2 is YSLEER in the germline V gene. The CDR3 consists of 15 residues. The V gene lost 0 bases and the J gene lost 7 bases, with 15 bases spanning the gap. CDR3 nucleotide sequence: TGCGCCAGCAGCCAAGAGACCGGGCCTACGGGTGAAGCTTTCTTT. Amino acid sequence: CASSQETGPTGEAFF.

The rearrangement links TRBV30 to TRBJ1-5; 7 nucleotides match TRBD1. J lost 10 bases, V lost 2 bases, and 8 bases had no gene match. Germline V gene sequence: CDR1 GTSNPN, CDR2 SVGIG (reference sequence). The CDR3 length is 13 residues. The CDR3 sequence is CAWSNRGSQPQHF. DNA of the CDR3: TGTGCCTGGAGTAACAGGGGATCTCAACCCCAGCATTTT.

V and J are TRBV11-2 and TRBJ2-2; 8 nucleotides agree with TRBD2. Trimming at V came to 5 bases and at J to 4 bases, leaving 12 bases not matched to a gene. Germline V gene sequence: CDR1 SGHAT, CDR2 FQNNGV. This CDR3 has 17 residues. The DNA for the CDR3 is TGTGCCAGCAGCCCGTTACTAGCGGACCGGGCCACCGGGGAGCTGTTTTTT. Protein: CASSPLLADRATGELFF.

About this clone itself: Additional DNA sequences in this sample encode the identical CDR3. The rearrangement joins TRBV18 to TRBJ2-2, with D unclear. V was trimmed by 2 bases and J by 6 bases, leaving 4 bases between them. The length of the CDR3 is 12 residues. The germline CDR1 and CDR2 sequences are KGHSH and LQKENI. The CDR3 DNA follows: TGTGCCAGCTCACCAGTGGCCGGGGAGCTGTTTTTT. Translated, it gives CASSPVAGELFF.

The chain links TRBV5-4 to TRBJ1-2, with D possibly matching TRBD1 (6 bases). Germline V gene lookup returns CDR1 SGHNT and CDR2 YYREEE (reference sequence). V was clipped by 0 bases and J by 5 bases, with 20 bases between them. CDR3 size: 17 residues. The CDR3: CASSLGTGQSSTYGYTF. The CDR3 DNA sequence: TGTGCCAGCAGCTTGGGAACAGGACAGAGCTCCACGTATGGCTACACCTTC.

V is TRBV30 and J is TRBJ2-6, with D perhaps TRBD2 (6 bases). V was trimmed by 4 bases and J by 2 bases, leaving 9 bases between them. This CDR3 is 14 amino acids long. CDR1 is GTSNPN, CDR2 SVGIG, per germline (reference sequence). For the CDR3, the DNA is TGTGCCTGGACCCGGGGGACTGGGGCCAACGTCCTGACTTTC. It codes for CAWTRGTGANVLTF.